This TCR beta chain originates from a study of human T cells and chemical hapten exposure. J lost 0 bases, V lost 8 bases, and 9 bases had no gene match. CDR1 and CDR2 (germline): SEHNR, FQNEAQ (reference sequence). The CDR3 consists of 17 residues. TCRdb reanalysed the RACE reads using MiXCR and keeps one entry per CDR3 protein. The repertoire holds some 400,000 distinct CDR3 sequences, with roughly 5% as singletons. Time point described: pre-sensitization, week 0. Treatment of the sample: therapeutic diphenylcyclopropenone sensitization with weekly scalp DPC. This clonotype occurred many times. V is TRBV7-9 and J is TRBJ2-6, with TRBD1 matching over 8 bases. The receptor was isolated from a woman aged 50 to 65 with alopecia areata. Some clones in this sample may be carry-over from other donors' samples. Sequencing used whole blood, obtained in connection with sensitization to the hapten diphenylcyclopropenone (DPC). The CDR3 DNA is TGTGCCAGCGTATTCACAGGGGGACACTCTGGGGCCAACGTCCTGACTTTC. It yields the protein CASVFTGGHSGANVLTF.